This T cell receptor beta chain appears in the sequencing data of a study of response to subunit inactivated influenza vaccine. TCRdb reprocessed the RT-PCR reads with MiXCR, giving one entry per CDR3 protein. The sample lists about 570,000 distinct CDR3 sequences; roughly 12% were seen once. The CDR3 extends over 12 amino acids. CDR1 is DFQATT and CDR2 is SNEGSKA in the germline V gene (reference sequence). With V trimmed by 8 bases and J by 3 bases, 6 bases remained unmatched. These data are also associated with another study on T cells expressing NK-cell markers. That paper notes: cDNA encoding TCR beta was synthesized via 5'RACE template switching incorporating UMIs.

The clonotype comes from a man in his fifties who received an inactivated influenza vaccine. This specimen was PBMCs from blood, taken on the day of vaccination. The rearrangement links TRBV20-1 to TRBJ1-1, with 7 bases that match TRBD1. The CDR3 region is CSPTGTDTEAFF. The CDR3 DNA sequence: TGCAGTCCAACCGGGACAGACACTGAAGCTTTCTTT.